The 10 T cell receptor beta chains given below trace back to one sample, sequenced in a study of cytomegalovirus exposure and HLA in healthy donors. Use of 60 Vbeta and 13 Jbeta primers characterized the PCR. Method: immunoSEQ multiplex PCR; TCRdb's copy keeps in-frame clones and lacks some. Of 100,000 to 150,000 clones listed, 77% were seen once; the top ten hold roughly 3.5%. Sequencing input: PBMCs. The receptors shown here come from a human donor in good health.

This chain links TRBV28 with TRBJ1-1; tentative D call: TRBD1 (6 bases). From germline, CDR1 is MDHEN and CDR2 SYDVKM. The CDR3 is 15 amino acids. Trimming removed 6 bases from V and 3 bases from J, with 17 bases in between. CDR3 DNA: TGTGCCAGCAGATCAGAAGAGGGGGTCGACACTGAAGCTTTCTTT. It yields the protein CASRSEEGVDTEAFF.

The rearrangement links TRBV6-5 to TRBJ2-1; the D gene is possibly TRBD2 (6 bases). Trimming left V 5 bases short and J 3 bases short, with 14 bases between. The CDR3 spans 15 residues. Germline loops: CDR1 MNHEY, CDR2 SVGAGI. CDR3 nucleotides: TGTGCCAGCAGTCCCCCCTGGAGGGTCTACAATGAGCAGTTCTTC. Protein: CASSPPWRVYNEQFF.

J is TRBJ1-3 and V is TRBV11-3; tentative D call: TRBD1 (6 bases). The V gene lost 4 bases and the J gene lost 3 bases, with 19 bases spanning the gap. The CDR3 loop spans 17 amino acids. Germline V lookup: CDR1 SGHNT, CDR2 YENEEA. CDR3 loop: CASSWKQGTDFGNTIYF. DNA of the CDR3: TGTGCCAGCAGCTGGAAACAGGGTACGGACTTTGGAAACACCATATATTTT.

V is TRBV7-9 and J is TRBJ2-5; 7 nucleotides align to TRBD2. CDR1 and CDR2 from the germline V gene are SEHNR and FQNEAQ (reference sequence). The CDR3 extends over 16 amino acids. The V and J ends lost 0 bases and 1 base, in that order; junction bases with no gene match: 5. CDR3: CASSLAPAGLQETQYF. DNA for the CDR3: TGTGCCAGCAGCTTAGCGCCAGCGGGACTCCAAGAGACCCAGTACTTC. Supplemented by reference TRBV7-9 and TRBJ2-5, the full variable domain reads DTGVSQNPRHKITKRGQNVTFRCDPISEHNRLYWYRQTLGQGPEFLTYFQNEAQLEKSRLLSDRFSAERPKGSFSTLEIQRTEQGDSAMYLCASSLAPAGLQETQYFGPGTRLLVL.

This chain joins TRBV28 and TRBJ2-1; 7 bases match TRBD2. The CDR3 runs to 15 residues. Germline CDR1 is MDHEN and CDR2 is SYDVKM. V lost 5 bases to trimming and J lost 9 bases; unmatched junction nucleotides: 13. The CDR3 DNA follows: TGTGCCAGCAGTCCCGCTACTGCGGGAGAGGTTGAGCAGTTCTTC. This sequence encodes CASSPATAGEVEQFF.

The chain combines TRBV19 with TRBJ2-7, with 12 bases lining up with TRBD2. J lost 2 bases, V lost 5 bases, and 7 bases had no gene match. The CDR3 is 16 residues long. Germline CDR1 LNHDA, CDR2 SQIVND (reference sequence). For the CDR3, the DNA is TGTGCCAGTAGTTCCCCGGGACTAGCGGGCACCTACGAGCAGTACTTC. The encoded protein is CASSSPGLAGTYEQYF.

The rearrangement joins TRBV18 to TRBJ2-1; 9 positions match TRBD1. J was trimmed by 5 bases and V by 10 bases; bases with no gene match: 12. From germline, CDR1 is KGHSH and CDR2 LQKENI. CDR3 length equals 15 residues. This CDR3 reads CAIRYRDREDNEQFF. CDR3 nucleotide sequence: TGTGCCATTAGATACCGGGACAGGGAGGACAATGAGCAGTTCTTC. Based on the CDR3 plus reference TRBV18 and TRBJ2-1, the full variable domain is NAGVMQNPRHLVRRRGQEARLRCSPMKGHSHVYWYRQLPEEGLKFMVYLQKENIIDESGMPKERFSAEFPKEGPSILRIQQVVRGDSAAYFCAIRYRDREDNEQFFGPGTRLTVL.

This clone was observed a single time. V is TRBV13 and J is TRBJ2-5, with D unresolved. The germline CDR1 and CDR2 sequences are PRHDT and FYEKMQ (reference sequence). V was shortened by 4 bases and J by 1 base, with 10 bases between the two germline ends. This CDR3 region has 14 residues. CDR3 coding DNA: TGTGCCAGCAGCTCTTCAGGTTTCCAAGAGACCCAGTACTTC. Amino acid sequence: CASSSSGFQETQYF. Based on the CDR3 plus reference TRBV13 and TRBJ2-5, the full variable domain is AAGVIQSPRHLIKEKRETATLKCYPIPRHDTVYWYQQGPGQDPQFLISFYEKMQSDKGSIPDRFSAQQFSDYHSELNMSSLELGDSALYFCASSSSGFQETQYFGPGTRLLVL.

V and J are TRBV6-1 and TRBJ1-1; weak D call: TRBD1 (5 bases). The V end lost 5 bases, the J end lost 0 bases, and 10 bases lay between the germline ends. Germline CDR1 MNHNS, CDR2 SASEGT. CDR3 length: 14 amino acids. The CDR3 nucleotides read TGTGCCAGCAGTTTGACAGTTATGAACACTGAAGCTTTCTTT. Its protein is CASSLTVMNTEAFF.

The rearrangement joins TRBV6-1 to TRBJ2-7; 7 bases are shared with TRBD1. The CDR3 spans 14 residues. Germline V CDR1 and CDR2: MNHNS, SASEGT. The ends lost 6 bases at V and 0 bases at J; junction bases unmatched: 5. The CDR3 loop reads CASRPGQSSYEQYF. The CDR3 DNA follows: TGTGCCAGCAGACCGGGACAGAGCTCCTACGAGCAGTACTTC.